These T cell receptor beta chains were read from a single sample in a study of blood T cell repertoires in COVID-19. Sequencing was performed with immunoSEQ multiplex PCR; in TCRdb, only in-frame clones are kept and a portion is missing. The sample has 280,000 or so clones, 83% seen once. Sample: peripheral blood. All receptors come from a woman aged 45-60 years who had recovered from COVID-19. CDR3s include the opening cysteine and the closing phenylalanine or tryptophan. Each record gives: J gene, clone size, D gene, V gene, CDR3 DNA, CDR3 protein. A D gene is named only where the DNA matches it firmly. Only some rows state a clone size, as once, few, many or a class for expanded clones.

j_call: TRBJ1-2; clone_size: .; d_call: .; v_call: TRBV5-1; cdr3_nt: TGCGCCAGCAGCTTGGCGGTGTGGGGGGACGACTATGGCTACACCTTC; cdr3_aa: CASSLAVWGDDYGYTF
j_call: TRBJ1-5; clone_size: .; d_call: TRBD1; v_call: TRBV19; cdr3_nt: TGTGCCAGTAGAAGGGACAGGGGGGGCGGCAATCAGCCCCAGCATTTT; cdr3_aa: CASRRDRGGGNQPQHF
j_call: TRBJ1-1; clone_size: .; d_call: .; v_call: TRBV18; cdr3_nt: TGTGCCAGCTCACCACCCGGCGGATACACTGAAGCTTTCTTT; cdr3_aa: CASSPPGGYTEAFF
j_call: TRBJ2-3; clone_size: .; d_call: TRBD2; v_call: TRBV5-1; cdr3_nt: TGCGCCAGCCTTATAAGCGGGAGCTCCACAGATACGCAGTATTTT; cdr3_aa: CASLISGSSTDTQYF
j_call: TRBJ2-3; clone_size: once; d_call: .; v_call: TRBV5-1; cdr3_nt: TGCGCCAGCAGCTTAAAACTTAGTGAGACAACAGATACGCAGTATTTT; cdr3_aa: CASSLKLSETTDTQYF
j_call: TRBJ2-7; clone_size: once; d_call: TRBD2; v_call: TRBV5-1; cdr3_nt: TGCGCCAGCAGCCGGATCCCGGGGGGTGTCGAGCAGTACTTC; cdr3_aa: CASSRIPGGVEQYF
j_call: TRBJ2-2; clone_size: .; d_call: .; v_call: TRBV19; cdr3_nt: TGTGCCAGTATTTGGGGGGACACCGGGGAGCTGTTTTTT; cdr3_aa: CASIWGDTGELFF
j_call: TRBJ2-3; clone_size: .; d_call: .; v_call: TRBV2; cdr3_nt: TGTGCCAGCAGGGCGACAAGCCTCGATACGCAGTATTTT; cdr3_aa: CASRATSLDTQYF
j_call: TRBJ2-1; clone_size: .; d_call: .; v_call: TRBV7-6; cdr3_nt: TGTGCCAGCAGCACATCCCGGGACATCAATGAGCAGTTCTTC; cdr3_aa: CASSTSRDINEQFF
j_call: TRBJ1-5; clone_size: .; d_call: .; v_call: TRBV4-2; cdr3_nt: TGTGCCAGCAGCAACAGTGATCAGCCCCAGCATTTT; cdr3_aa: CASSNSDQPQHF
j_call: TRBJ2-7; clone_size: .; d_call: TRBD1; v_call: TRBV10-3; cdr3_nt: TGTGCCATCAGTGAGTCGACAGGGGGCTCCTACGAGCAGTACTTC; cdr3_aa: CAISESTGGSYEQYF
j_call: TRBJ1-5; clone_size: .; d_call: TRBD1; v_call: TRBV19; cdr3_nt: TGTGCCAGTAGGGCGCACTTGGACAGGGGATCGTTATATAGCAATCAGCCCCAGCATTTT; cdr3_aa: CASRAHLDRGSLYSNQPQHF
j_call: TRBJ2-1; clone_size: once; d_call: .; v_call: TRBV4-3; cdr3_nt: TGCGCCAGCAGCCAAGATCGCGGCCAGGGTAACAATGAGCAGTTCTTC; cdr3_aa: CASSQDRGQGNNEQFF
j_call: TRBJ1-3; clone_size: .; d_call: .; v_call: TRBV19; cdr3_nt: TGTGCCAGTAGTACCCACCCAGGGAGGGCCGAAGGAAACACCATATATTTT; cdr3_aa: CASSTHPGRAEGNTIYF
j_call: TRBJ2-3; clone_size: .; d_call: TRBD2; v_call: TRBV5-4; cdr3_nt: TGTGCCAGCAGCTTGATCGGGAGCGGGGTATCCACAGATACGCAGTATTTT; cdr3_aa: CASSLIGSGVSTDTQYF
j_call: TRBJ2-7; clone_size: .; d_call: TRBD1; v_call: TRBV6-5; cdr3_nt: TGTGCCAGCAGATTGGGACAGTCCTACGAGCAGTACTTC; cdr3_aa: CASRLGQSYEQYF
j_call: TRBJ1-2; clone_size: few; d_call: .; v_call: TRBV2; cdr3_nt: TGTGCCAGCAGCCAAACAGGGAGTGGGGGCTACACCTTC; cdr3_aa: CASSQTGSGGYTF
j_call: TRBJ2-6; clone_size: .; d_call: .; v_call: TRBV7-9; cdr3_nt: TGTGCCACCGAGGGGGAGACTGGGGCCAACGTCCTGACTTTC; cdr3_aa: CATEGETGANVLTF
j_call: TRBJ1-2; clone_size: .; d_call: TRBD1; v_call: TRBV18; cdr3_nt: TGTGCCAGCTCACCCGGGACAGGGCCCTATGGCTACACCTTC; cdr3_aa: CASSPGTGPYGYTF
j_call: TRBJ2-1; clone_size: .; d_call: TRBD1; v_call: TRBV6-5; cdr3_nt: TGTGCCAGCAGTCGCAGACAGGGCTCCTACAATGAGCAGTTCTTC; cdr3_aa: CASSRRQGSYNEQFF
j_call: TRBJ2-3; clone_size: once; d_call: TRBD2; v_call: TRBV24-1; cdr3_nt: TGTGCCACCAGGACAGCGGGGGGGGGAGATACGCAGTATTTT; cdr3_aa: CATRTAGGGDTQYF
j_call: TRBJ1-2; clone_size: .; d_call: TRBD1; v_call: TRBV7-9; cdr3_nt: TGTGCCAGCAGCTTCGGACAGGGCTATGGCTACACCTTC; cdr3_aa: CASSFGQGYGYTF
j_call: TRBJ2-2; clone_size: .; d_call: TRBD1; v_call: TRBV6-6; cdr3_nt: TGTGCCAGCAGGCGATCACCGGGACAGGGGACCACCGGGGAGCTGTTTTTT; cdr3_aa: CASRRSPGQGTTGELFF
j_call: TRBJ1-2; clone_size: .; d_call: .; v_call: TRBV28; cdr3_nt: TGTGCCAGCAGCACGGGGACAAACTATGGCTACACCTTC; cdr3_aa: CASSTGTNYGYTF
j_call: TRBJ1-1; clone_size: few; d_call: .; v_call: TRBV14; cdr3_nt: TGTGCCAGCAGCCAAGAGGGGGCCCTGAACACTGAAGCTTTCTTT; cdr3_aa: CASSQEGALNTEAFF
j_call: TRBJ1-5; clone_size: .; d_call: TRBD1; v_call: TRBV19; cdr3_nt: TGTGCCAGTAGTATAGGGACAGGGGATCAGCCCCAGCATTTT; cdr3_aa: CASSIGTGDQPQHF
j_call: TRBJ2-3; clone_size: .; d_call: .; v_call: TRBV27; cdr3_nt: TGTGCCAGCAGTTCTTTCCGGTCAGATACGCAGTATTTT; cdr3_aa: CASSSFRSDTQYF
j_call: TRBJ2-2; clone_size: .; d_call: .; v_call: TRBV12-3/TRBV12-4; cdr3_nt: TGTGCCAGCACAGGGGATGGCGAGCTGTTTTTT; cdr3_aa: CASTGDGELFF
j_call: TRBJ1-1; clone_size: .; d_call: .; v_call: TRBV19; cdr3_nt: TGTGCCAGTAGTATTCGCAGGATGAACACTGAAGCTTTCTTT; cdr3_aa: CASSIRRMNTEAFF
j_call: TRBJ2-1; clone_size: once; d_call: TRBD1; v_call: TRBV28; cdr3_nt: TGTGCCAGCAGATTTACAAACAGGGGGCAAGATGAGCAGTTCTTC; cdr3_aa: CASRFTNRGQDEQFF
j_call: TRBJ1-6; clone_size: .; d_call: TRBD1; v_call: TRBV18; cdr3_nt: TGTGCCAGCTCACGGGACAGCGATAATTCACCCCTCCACTTT; cdr3_aa: CASSRDSDNSPLHF
j_call: TRBJ2-3; clone_size: .; d_call: TRBD2; v_call: TRBV10-3; cdr3_nt: TGTGCCATCAGCCTTGGACTAGCGGGTAGCACAGATACGCAGTATTTT; cdr3_aa: CAISLGLAGSTDTQYF
j_call: TRBJ1-1; clone_size: once; d_call: .; v_call: TRBV6-2/TRBV6-3; cdr3_nt: TGTGCCAGCAGCAGTTACAGGGACGGAACAATGAACACTGAAGCTTTCTTT; cdr3_aa: CASSSYRDGTMNTEAFF
j_call: TRBJ1-3; clone_size: once; d_call: TRBD1; v_call: TRBV18; cdr3_nt: TGTGCCAGCTCACCCACGATGGACAGGGGGCGGTCAGATTCTGGAAACACCATATATTTT; cdr3_aa: CASSPTMDRGRSDSGNTIYF
j_call: TRBJ2-7; clone_size: .; d_call: .; v_call: TRBV25-1; cdr3_nt: TGTGCCAGCAGTGAATCGGGGAATATCAGGGGCGATTACTTC; cdr3_aa: CASSESGNIRGDYF
j_call: TRBJ1-1; clone_size: .; d_call: .; v_call: TRBV29-1; cdr3_nt: TGCACCGATGGGAGGCCTGAAGCTTTCTTT; cdr3_aa: CTDGRPEAFF
j_call: TRBJ1-5; clone_size: .; d_call: .; v_call: TRBV19; cdr3_nt: TGTGCCAGTTCTAGCGGTTGGGGTCGACAGCCCCAGCATTTT; cdr3_aa: CASSSGWGRQPQHF
j_call: TRBJ2-3; clone_size: .; d_call: .; v_call: TRBV5-5; cdr3_nt: TGTGCCAGCAGCTTTATTCCGGAGGGGTCGCAGTATTTT; cdr3_aa: CASSFIPEGSQYF
j_call: TRBJ2-1; clone_size: .; d_call: .; v_call: TRBV19; cdr3_nt: TGTGCCACCAAACGAGAGGGAACCTACAATGAGCAGTTCTTC; cdr3_aa: CATKREGTYNEQFF
j_call: TRBJ2-1; clone_size: .; d_call: .; v_call: TRBV6-5; cdr3_nt: TGTGCCAGCAGCAGGGGCTACCTTCAGGGTGAGCAGTTCTTC; cdr3_aa: CASSRGYLQGEQFF
j_call: TRBJ2-6; clone_size: .; d_call: .; v_call: TRBV7-9; cdr3_nt: TGTGCCGCGATACGGGGAGCTGGGGCCAACGTCCTGACTTTC; cdr3_aa: CAAIRGAGANVLTF
j_call: TRBJ2-4; clone_size: .; d_call: TRBD2; v_call: TRBV7-2; cdr3_nt: TGTGCCAGCAGCTTAGGACTAGCGGGGACCCTAGCCAAAAACATTCAGTACTTC; cdr3_aa: CASSLGLAGTLAKNIQYF
j_call: TRBJ1-1; clone_size: .; d_call: TRBD1; v_call: TRBV14; cdr3_nt: TGTGCCAGCAGCCGACAGGGACGGAACACTGAAGCTTTCTTT; cdr3_aa: CASSRQGRNTEAFF
j_call: TRBJ2-3; clone_size: once; d_call: TRBD1; v_call: TRBV24-1; cdr3_nt: TGTGCCACCAGCGATCACAGGGGTTACACAGATACGCAGTATTTT; cdr3_aa: CATSDHRGYTDTQYF
j_call: TRBJ2-1; clone_size: .; d_call: TRBD2; v_call: TRBV6-2/TRBV6-3; cdr3_nt: TGTGCCAGCAGCGAGACTAGCGGGCGATTTTACAATGAGCAGTTCTTC; cdr3_aa: CASSETSGRFYNEQFF
j_call: TRBJ2-2; clone_size: .; d_call: TRBD1; v_call: TRBV9; cdr3_nt: TGTGCCAGCAGCGGAAACAGGGGGAACACCGGGGAGCTGTTTTTT; cdr3_aa: CASSGNRGNTGELFF
j_call: TRBJ2-3; clone_size: once; d_call: .; v_call: TRBV4-1; cdr3_nt: TGCGCCAGCAGCCACCCATCAGATACGCAGTATTTT; cdr3_aa: CASSHPSDTQYF
j_call: TRBJ1-6; clone_size: few; d_call: .; v_call: TRBV5-8; cdr3_nt: TGTGCCAGCAGCTTTGCAGGAATAGGATCACCCCTCCACTTT; cdr3_aa: CASSFAGIGSPLHF
j_call: TRBJ1-5; clone_size: .; d_call: TRBD1; v_call: TRBV4-3; cdr3_nt: TGCGCCAGCAGCCAAGATTGGGGGACAGGGGGTCTAGAGCCCCAGCATTTT; cdr3_aa: CASSQDWGTGGLEPQHF
j_call: TRBJ1-2; clone_size: .; d_call: .; v_call: TRBV5-4; cdr3_nt: TGTGCCAGCAGCCCCGGGGAGAGCAATGGCTACACCTTC; cdr3_aa: CASSPGESNGYTF